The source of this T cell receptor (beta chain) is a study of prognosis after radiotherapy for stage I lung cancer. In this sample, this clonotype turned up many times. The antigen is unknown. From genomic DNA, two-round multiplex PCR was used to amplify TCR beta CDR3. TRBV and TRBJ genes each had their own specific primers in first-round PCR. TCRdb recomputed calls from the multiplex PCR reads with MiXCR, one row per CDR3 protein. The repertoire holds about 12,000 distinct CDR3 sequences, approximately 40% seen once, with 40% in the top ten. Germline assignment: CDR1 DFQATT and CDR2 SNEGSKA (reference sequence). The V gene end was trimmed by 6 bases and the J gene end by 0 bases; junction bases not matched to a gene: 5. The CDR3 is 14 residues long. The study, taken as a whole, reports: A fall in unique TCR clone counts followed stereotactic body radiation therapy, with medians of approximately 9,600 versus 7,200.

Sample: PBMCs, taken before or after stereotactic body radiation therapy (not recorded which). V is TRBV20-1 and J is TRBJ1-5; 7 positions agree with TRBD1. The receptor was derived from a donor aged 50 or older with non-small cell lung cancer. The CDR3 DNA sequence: TGCAGTGCCCCGGGACAGACTAGCAATCAGCCCCAGCATTTT. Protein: CSAPGQTSNQPQHF.